Sequencing of this T cell receptor beta chain was carried out in a study of monozygotic twins with inflammatory bowel disease. The study's findings and limits: No separation of different T cell subtypes was possible. Support for any single strong IBD-associated signal or clonotype was not found. Lower TCRbeta diversity (inverse Simpson) was seen in IBD patients than in healthy co-twins.

On this clonotype itself: Antigen: not known.

Germline CDR1 SGHRS, CDR2 YFSETQ. The CDR3 contains 14 residues. TCRdb re-analyzed the 5' RACE reads; it lists each CDR3 protein once, without DNA. The sample has about 380,000 distinct CDR3 sequences, and its top ten clones hold just over 2.5%. The sequence came from a human donor with ulcerative colitis or Crohn's disease, or a healthy co-twin of an affected twin (not recorded which). Sequences were obtained from blood. V usage is TRBV5-1 and J usage is TRBJ1-1. The CDR3 protein is CASSLRAGTTEAFF.